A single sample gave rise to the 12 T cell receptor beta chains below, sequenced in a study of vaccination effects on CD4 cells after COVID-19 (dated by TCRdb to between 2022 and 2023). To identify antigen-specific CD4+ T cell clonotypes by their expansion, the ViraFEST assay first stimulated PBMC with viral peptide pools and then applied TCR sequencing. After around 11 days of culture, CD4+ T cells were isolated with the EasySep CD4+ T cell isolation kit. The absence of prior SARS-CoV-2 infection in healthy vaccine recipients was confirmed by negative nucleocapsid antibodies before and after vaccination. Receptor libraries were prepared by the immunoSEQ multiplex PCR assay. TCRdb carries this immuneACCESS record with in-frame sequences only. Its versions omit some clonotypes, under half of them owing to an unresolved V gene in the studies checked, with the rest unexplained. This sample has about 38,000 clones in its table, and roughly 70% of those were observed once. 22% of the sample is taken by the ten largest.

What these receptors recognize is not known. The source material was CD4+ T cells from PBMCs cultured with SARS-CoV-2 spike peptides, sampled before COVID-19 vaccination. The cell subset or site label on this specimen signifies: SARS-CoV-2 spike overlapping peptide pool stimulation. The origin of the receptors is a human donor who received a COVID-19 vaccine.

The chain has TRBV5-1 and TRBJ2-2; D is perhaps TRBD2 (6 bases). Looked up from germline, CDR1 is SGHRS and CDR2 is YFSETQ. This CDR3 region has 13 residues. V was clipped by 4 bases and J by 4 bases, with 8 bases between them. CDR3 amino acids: CASSAGPTGELFF. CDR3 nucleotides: TGCGCCAGCAGCGCGGGGCCCACCGGGGAGCTGTTTTTT.

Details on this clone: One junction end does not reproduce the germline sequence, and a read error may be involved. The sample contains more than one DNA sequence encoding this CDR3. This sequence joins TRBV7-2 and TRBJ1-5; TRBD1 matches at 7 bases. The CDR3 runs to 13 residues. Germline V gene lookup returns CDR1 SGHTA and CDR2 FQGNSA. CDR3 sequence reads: CASSLAGGQPQHF. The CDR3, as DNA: TGTGCCAGTAGCTTGGCAGGGGGTCAGCCCCAGCATTTT.

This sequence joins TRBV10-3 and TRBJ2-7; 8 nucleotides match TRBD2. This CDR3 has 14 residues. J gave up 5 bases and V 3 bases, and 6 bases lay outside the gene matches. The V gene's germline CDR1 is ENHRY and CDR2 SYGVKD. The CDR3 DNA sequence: TGTGCCATCAGTGATGCGGGAGGAATCCACGAGCAGTACTTC. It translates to CAISDAGGIHEQYF.

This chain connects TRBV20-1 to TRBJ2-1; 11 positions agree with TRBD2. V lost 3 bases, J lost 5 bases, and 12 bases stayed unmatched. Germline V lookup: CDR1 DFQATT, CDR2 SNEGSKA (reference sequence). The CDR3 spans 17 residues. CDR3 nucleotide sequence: TGCAGTGCTAGTATGATTAGGGCTAGCGGGGGGCACAATGAGCAGTTCTTC. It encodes CSASMIRASGGHNEQFF.

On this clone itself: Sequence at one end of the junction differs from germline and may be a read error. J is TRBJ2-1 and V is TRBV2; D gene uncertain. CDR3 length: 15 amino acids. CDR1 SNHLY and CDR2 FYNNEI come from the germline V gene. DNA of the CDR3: TGTGCCAGCAGGGAAGGGCCAAGCTCCTACAATGAGCAGTTCTTC. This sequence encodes CASREGPSSYNEQFF.

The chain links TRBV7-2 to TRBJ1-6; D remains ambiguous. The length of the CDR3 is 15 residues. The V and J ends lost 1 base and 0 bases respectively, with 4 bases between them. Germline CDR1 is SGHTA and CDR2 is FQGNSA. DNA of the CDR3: TGTGCCAGCAGCTTAGGTAGCTCCTATAATTCACCCCTCCACTTT. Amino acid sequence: CASSLGSSYNSPLHF.

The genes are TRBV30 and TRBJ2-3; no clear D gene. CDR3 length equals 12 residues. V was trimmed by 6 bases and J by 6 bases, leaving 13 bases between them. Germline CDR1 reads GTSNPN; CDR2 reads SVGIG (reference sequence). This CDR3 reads CACALSADTQYF. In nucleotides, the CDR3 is TGTGCCTGTGCCCTTTCTGCGGATACGCAGTATTTT.

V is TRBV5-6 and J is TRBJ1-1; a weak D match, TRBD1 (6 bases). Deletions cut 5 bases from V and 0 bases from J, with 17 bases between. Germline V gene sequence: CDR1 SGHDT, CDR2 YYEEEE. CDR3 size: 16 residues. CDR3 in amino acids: CASREYRASMNTEAFF. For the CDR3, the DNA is TGTGCCAGCAGAGAGTACAGGGCGTCCATGAACACTGAAGCTTTCTTT.

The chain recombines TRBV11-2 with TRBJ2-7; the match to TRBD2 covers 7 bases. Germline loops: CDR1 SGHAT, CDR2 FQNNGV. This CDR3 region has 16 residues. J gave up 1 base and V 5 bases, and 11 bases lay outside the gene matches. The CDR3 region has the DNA TGTGCCAGCAGCCCCTGGGGGGGTGGAACATCCTACGAGCAGTACTTC. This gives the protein CASSPWGGGTSYEQYF.

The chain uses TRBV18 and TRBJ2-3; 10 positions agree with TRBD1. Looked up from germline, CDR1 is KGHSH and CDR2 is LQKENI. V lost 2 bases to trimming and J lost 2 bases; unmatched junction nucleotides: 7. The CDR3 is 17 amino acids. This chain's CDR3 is CASSPFWGTGVTDTQYF. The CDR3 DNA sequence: TGTGCCAGCTCACCATTTTGGGGGACAGGGGTCACAGATACGCAGTATTTT.

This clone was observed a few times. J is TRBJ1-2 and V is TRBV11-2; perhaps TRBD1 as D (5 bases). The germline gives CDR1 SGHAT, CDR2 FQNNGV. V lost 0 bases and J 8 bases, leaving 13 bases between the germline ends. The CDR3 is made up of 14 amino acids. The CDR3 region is CASSLDSAYRGYTF. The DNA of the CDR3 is TGTGCCAGCAGCTTAGATTCAGCCTACAGGGGCTACACCTTC.

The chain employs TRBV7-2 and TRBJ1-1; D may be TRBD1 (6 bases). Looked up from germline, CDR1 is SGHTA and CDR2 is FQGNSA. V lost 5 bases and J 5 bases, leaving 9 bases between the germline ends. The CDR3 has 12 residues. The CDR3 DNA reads TGTGCCAGCAGCCTCAGGGGAACTGAAGCTTTCTTT. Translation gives CASSLRGTEAFF.